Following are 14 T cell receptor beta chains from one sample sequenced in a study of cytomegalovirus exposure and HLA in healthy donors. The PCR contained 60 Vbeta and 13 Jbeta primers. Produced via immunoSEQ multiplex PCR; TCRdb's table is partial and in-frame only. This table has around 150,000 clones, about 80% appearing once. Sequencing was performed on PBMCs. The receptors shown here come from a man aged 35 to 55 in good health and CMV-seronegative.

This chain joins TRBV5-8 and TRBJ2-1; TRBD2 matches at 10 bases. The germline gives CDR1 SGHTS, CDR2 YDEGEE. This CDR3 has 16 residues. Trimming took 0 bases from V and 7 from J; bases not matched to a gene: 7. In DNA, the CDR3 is TGTGCCAGCAGCTTGGGTCTAGCGGGAGTGGGGAATGAGCAGTTCTTC. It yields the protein CASSLGLAGVGNEQFF. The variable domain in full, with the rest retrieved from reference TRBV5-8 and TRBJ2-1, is EAGVTQSPTHLIKTRGQQATLRCSPISGHTSVYWYQQALGLGLQFLLWYDEGEERNRGNFPPRFSGRQFPNYSSELNVNALELEDSALYLCASSLGLAGVGNEQFFGPGTRLTVL.

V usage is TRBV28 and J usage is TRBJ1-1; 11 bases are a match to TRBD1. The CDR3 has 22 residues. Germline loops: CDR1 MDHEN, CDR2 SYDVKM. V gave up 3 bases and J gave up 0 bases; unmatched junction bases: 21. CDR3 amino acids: CASSFYDLWTGGARPMNTEAFF. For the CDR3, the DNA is TGTGCCAGCAGTTTCTACGACCTCTGGACAGGGGGCGCCAGACCTATGAACACTGAAGCTTTCTTT.

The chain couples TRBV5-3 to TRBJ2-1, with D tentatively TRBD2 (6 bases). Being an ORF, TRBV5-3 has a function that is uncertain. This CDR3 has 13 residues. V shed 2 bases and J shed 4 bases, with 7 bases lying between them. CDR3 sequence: CARSFRGYNEQFF. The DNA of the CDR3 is TGTGCCAGAAGCTTTCGGGGGTACAATGAGCAGTTCTTC.

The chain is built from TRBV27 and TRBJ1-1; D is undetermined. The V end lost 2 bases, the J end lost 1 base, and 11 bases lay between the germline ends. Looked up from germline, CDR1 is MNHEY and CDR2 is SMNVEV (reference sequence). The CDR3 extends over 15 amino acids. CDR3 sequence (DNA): TGTGCCAGCAGTTTAGGAGTTCGGGGGAACACTGAAGCTTTCTTT. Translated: CASSLGVRGNTEAFF.

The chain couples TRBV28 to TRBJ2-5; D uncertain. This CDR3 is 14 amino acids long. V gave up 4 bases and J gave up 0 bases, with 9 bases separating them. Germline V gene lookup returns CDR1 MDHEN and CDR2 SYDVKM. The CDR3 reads CASSSPGYQETQYF. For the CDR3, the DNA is TGTGCCAGCAGTTCCCCGGGTTACCAAGAGACCCAGTACTTC.

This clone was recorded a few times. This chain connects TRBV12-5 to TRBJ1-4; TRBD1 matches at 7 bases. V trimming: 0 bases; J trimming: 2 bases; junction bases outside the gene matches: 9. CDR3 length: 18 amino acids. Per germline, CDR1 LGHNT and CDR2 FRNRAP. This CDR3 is CASGLVVGRGWTNEKLFF. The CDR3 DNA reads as TGTGCTAGTGGTTTGGTAGTGGGCAGGGGGTGGACTAATGAAAAACTGTTTTTT.

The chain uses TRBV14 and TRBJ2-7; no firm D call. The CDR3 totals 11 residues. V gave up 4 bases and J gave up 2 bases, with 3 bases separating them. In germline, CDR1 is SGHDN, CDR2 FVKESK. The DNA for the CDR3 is TGTGCCAGCAGCCTTACCTACGAGCAGTACTTC. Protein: CASSLTYEQYF.

The CDR3 region is CASSSRGRAGEQFF. The CDR3, as DNA: TGTGCCAGCAGTTCCCGTGGACGAGCAGGGGAGCAGTTCTTC. The chain joins TRBV27 to TRBJ2-1; weak D call: TRBD1 (5 bases). Trimming cost V 4 bases and J 10 bases, with 17 bases left between them. The CDR3 is 14 residues long. Germline assignment: CDR1 MNHEY and CDR2 SMNVEV (reference sequence).

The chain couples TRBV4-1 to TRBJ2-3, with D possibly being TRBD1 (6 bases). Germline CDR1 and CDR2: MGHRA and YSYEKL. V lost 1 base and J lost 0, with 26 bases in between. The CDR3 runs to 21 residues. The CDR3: CASSQALGGARGGPSTDTQYF. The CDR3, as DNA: TGCGCCAGCAGCCAAGCGCTTGGGGGCGCACGAGGAGGTCCTAGCACAGATACGCAGTATTTT.

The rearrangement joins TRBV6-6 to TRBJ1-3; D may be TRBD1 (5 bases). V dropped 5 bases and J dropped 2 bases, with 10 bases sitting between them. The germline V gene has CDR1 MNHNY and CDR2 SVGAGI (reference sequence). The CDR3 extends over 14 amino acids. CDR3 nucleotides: TGTGCCAGCAGTCTAGGGGAAGCTGGAAACACCATATATTTT. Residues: CASSLGEAGNTIYF.

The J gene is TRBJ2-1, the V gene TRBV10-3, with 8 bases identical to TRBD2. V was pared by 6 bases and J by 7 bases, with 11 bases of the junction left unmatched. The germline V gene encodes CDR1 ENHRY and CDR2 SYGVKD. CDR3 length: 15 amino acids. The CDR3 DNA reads TGTGCCATCAGAGAAGCGGGAGACAAGGATAATGAGCAGTTCTTC. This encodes CAIREAGDKDNEQFF.

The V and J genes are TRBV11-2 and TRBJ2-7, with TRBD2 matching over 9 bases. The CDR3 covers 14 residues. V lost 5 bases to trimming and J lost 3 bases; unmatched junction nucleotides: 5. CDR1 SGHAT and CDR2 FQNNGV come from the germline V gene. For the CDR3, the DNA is TGTGCCAGCAGCCAGCGGACTAGCGACTACGAGCAGTACTTC. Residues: CASSQRTSDYEQYF.

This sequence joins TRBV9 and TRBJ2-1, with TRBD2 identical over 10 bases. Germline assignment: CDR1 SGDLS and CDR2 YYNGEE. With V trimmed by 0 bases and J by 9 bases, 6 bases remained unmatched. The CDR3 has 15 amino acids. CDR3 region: CASSVASSGRSEQFF. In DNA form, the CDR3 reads TGTGCCAGCAGCGTAGCTTCTAGCGGGAGAAGTGAGCAGTTCTTC.

The CDR3 DNA sequence: TGTGCCAGCAGCCCCGAGACAGCGACAGGGAACTATGGCTACACCTTC. It encodes CASSPETATGNYGYTF. The chain combines TRBV28 with TRBJ1-2; 7 nucleotides agree with TRBD1. The germline V gene has CDR1 MDHEN and CDR2 SYDVKM. Germline trimming cut 6 bases from V and 2 bases from J; bases unmatched to any gene: 12. The CDR3 is 16 residues long.